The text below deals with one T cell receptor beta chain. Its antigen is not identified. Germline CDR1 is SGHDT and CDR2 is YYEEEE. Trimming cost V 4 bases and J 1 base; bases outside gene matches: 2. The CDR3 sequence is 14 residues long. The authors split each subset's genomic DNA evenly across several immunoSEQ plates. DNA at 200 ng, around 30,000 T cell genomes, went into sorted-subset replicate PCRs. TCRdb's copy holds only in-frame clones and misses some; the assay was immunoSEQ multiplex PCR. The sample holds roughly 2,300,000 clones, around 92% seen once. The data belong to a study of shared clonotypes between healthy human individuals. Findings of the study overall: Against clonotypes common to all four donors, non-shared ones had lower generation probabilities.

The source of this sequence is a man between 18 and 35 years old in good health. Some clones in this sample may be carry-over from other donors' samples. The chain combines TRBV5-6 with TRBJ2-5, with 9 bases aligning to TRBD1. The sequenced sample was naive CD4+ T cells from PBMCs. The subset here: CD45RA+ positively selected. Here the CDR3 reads CASSTDRGQETQYF. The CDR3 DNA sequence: TGTGCCAGCAGCACGGACAGGGGCCAAGAGACCCAGTACTTC.